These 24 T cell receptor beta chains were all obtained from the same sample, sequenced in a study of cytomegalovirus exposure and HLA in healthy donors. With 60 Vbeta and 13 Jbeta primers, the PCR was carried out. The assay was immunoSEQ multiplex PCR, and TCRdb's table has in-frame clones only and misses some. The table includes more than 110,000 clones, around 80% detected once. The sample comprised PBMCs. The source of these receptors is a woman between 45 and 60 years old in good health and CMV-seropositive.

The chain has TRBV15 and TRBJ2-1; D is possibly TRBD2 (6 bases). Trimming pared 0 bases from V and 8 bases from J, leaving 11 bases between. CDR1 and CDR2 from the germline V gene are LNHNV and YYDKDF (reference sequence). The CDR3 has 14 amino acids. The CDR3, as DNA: TGTGCCACCAGCAGAGAATGGGGGGAGGATGAGCAGTTCTTC. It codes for CATSREWGEDEQFF.

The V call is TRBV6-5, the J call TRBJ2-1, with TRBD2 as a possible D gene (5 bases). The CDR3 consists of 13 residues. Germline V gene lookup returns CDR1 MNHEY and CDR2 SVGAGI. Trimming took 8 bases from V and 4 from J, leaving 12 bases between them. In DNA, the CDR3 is TGTGCCAGCCAGGACTCATTTTACAATGAGCAGTTCTTC. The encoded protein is CASQDSFYNEQFF.

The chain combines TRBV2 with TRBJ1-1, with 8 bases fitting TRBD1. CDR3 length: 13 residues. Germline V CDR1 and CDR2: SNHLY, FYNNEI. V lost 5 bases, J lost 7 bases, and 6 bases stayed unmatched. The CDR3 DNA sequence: TGTGCCAGCAGTTCGACAGGGGAGGGTGAAGCTTTCTTT. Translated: CASSSTGEGEAFF.

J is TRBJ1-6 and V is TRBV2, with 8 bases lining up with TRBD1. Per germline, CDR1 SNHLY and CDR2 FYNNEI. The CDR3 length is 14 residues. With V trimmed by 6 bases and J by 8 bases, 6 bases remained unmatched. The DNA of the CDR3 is TGTGCCAGCAGGGACAGGGTAGTCTATTCACCCCTCCACTTT. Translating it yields CASRDRVVYSPLHF.

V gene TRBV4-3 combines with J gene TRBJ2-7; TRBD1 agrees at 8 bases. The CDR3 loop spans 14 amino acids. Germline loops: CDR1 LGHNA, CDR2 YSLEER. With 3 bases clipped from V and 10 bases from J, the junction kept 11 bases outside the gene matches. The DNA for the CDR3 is TGCGCCAGCAGCCAGACTGGACAGGGTTTAATACAGTACTTC. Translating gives CASSQTGQGLIQYF.

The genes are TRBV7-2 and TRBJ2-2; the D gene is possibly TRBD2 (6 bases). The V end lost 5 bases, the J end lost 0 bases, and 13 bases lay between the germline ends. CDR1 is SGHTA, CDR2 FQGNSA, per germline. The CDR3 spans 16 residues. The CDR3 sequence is CASSPRGGSNTGELFF. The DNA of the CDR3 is TGTGCCAGCAGCCCCCGCGGAGGGTCGAACACCGGGGAGCTGTTTTTT.

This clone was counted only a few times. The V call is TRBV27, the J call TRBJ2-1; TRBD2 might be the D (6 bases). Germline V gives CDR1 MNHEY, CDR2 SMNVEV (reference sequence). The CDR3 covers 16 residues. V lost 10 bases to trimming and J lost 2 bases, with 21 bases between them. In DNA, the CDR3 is TGTGCCACCGCCCCCCTAGGGGCGGGGCCCTACAATGAGCAGTTCTTC. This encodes CATAPLGAGPYNEQFF.

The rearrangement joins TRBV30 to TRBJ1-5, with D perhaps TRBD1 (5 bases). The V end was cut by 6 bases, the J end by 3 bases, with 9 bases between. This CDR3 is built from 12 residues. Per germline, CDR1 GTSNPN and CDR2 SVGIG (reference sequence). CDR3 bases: TGTGCCTGCCGACAGCCCAATCAGCCCCAGCATTTT. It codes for CACRQPNQPQHF.

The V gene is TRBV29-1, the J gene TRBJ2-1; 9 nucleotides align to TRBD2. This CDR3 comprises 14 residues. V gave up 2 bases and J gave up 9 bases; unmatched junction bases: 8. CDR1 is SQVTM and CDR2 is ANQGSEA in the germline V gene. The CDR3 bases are TGCAGCGTTGAATTAGGCGGGGGGGCAGGTGAGCAGTTCTTC. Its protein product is CSVELGGGAGEQFF.

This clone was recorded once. CDR3 protein: CASRVQGSTNEKLFF. In DNA, the CDR3 is TGTGCCAGCAGGGTACAGGGTAGCACTAATGAAAAACTGTTTTTT. The chain combines TRBV2 with TRBJ1-4; weak D call: TRBD1 (6 bases). There are 15 residues in the CDR3. V was shortened by 6 bases and J by 2 bases, with 13 bases between the two germline ends. Germline lookup yields CDR1 SNHLY and CDR2 FYNNEI.

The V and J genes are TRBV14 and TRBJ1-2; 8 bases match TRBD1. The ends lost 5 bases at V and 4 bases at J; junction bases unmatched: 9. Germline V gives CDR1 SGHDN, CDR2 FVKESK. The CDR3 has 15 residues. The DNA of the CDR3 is TGTGCCAGCAGCAAACAGGACAGGGAGGCCTATGGCTACACCTTC. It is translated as CASSKQDREAYGYTF. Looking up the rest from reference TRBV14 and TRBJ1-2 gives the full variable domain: EAGVTQFPSHSVIEKGQTVTLRCDPISGHDNLYWYRRVMGKEIKFLLHFVKESKQDESGMPNNRFLAERTGGTYSTLKVQPAELEDSGVYFCASSKQDREAYGYTFGSGTRLTVV.

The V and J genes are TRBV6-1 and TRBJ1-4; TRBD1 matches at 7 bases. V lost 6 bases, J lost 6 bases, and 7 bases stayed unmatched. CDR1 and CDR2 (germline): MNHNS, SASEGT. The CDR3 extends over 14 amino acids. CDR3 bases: TGTGCCAGCAGCTATCGAGGGGGCGATGAAAAACTGTTTTTT. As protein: CASSYRGGDEKLFF.

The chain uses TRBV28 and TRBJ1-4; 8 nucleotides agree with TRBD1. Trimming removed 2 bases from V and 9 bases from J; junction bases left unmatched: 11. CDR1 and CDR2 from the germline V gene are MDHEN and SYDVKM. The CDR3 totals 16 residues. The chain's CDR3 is CASSLQPGTGKKKLFF. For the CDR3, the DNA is TGTGCCAGCAGTTTACAGCCCGGGACAGGCAAAAAAAAACTGTTTTTT.

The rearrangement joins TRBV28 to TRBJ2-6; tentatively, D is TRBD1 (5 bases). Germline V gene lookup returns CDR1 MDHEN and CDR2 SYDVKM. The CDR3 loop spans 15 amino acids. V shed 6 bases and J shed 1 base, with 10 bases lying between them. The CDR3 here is CASSSQGSGANVLTF. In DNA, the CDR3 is TGTGCCAGCAGCTCTCAGGGATCTGGGGCCAACGTCCTGACTTTC.

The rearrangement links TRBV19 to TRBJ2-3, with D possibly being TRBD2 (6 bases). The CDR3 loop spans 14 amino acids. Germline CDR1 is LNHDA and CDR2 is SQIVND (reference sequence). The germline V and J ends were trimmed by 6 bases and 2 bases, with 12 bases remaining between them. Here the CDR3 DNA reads TGTGCCAGTAGCGGGGGTCGTAACACAGATACGCAGTATTTT. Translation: CASSGGRNTDTQYF.

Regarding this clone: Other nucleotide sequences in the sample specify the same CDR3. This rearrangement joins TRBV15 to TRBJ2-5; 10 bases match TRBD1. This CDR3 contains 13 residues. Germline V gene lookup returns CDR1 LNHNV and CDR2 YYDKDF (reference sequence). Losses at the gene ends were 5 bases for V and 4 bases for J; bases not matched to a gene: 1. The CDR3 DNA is TGTGCCACCAGCCGGGACAGGGGAGAGACCCAGTACTTC. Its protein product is CATSRDRGETQYF.

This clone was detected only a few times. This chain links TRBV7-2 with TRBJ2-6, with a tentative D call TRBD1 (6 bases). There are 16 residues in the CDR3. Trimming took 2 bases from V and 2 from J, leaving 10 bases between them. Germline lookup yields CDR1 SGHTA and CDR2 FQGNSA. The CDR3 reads CASSLKSGAGANVLTF. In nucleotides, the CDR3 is TGTGCCAGCAGCTTAAAGTCAGGGGCTGGGGCCAACGTCCTGACTTTC.

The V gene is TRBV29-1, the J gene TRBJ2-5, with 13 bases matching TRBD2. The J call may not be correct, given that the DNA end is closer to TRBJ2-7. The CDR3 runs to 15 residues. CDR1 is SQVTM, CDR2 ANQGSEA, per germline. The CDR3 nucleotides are TGCAGCGTTGAAGATCAGACTAGCGGGGGGAACGAGCAGTACTTC. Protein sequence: CSVEDQTSGGNEQYF.

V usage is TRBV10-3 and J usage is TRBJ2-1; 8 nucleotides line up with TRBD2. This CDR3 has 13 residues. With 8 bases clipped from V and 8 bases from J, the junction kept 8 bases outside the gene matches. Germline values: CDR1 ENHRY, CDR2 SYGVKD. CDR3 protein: CAISGGRLDEQFF. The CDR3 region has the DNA TGTGCCATCTCGGGAGGGAGGTTGGATGAGCAGTTCTTC.

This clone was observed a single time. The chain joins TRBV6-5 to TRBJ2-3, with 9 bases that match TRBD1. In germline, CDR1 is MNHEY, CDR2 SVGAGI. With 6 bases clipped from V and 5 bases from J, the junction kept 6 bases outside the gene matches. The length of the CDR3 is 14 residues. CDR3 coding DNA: TGTGCCAGCAGGGACAGGGGAACGGGAGATACGCAGTATTTT. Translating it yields CASRDRGTGDTQYF.

CDR3 coding DNA: TGTGCCAGCAGCTTCAACACAGGGGGAAGGGTCGGGGAGCTGTTTTTT. Translated, it gives CASSFNTGGRVGELFF. The chain combines TRBV7-3 with TRBJ2-2, with TRBD1 matching 8 bases. J lost 7 bases, V lost 3 bases, and 10 bases had no gene match. The germline gives CDR1 SGHTA, CDR2 FQGTGA. This CDR3 has 16 amino acids.

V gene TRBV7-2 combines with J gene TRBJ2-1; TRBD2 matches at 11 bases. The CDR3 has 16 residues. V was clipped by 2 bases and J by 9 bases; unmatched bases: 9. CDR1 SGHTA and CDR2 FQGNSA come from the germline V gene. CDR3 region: CASSLRMVAGGGEQFF. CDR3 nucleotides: TGTGCCAGCAGCTTAAGGATGGTAGCGGGGGGGGGTGAGCAGTTCTTC. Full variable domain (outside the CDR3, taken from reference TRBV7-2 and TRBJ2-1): GAGVSQSPSNKVTEKGKDVELRCDPISGHTALYWYRQSLGQGLEFLIYFQGNSAPDKSGLPSDRFSAERTGGSVSTLTIQRTQQEDSAVYLCASSLRMVAGGGEQFFGPGTRLTVL.

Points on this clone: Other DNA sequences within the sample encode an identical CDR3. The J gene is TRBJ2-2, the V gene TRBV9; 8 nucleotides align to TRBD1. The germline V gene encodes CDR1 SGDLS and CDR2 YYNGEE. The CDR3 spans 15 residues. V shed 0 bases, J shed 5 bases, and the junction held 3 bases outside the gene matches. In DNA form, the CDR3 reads TGTGCCAGCAGCGTAGAAACAGGGGGTACCGGGGAGCTGTTTTTT. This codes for CASSVETGGTGELFF.

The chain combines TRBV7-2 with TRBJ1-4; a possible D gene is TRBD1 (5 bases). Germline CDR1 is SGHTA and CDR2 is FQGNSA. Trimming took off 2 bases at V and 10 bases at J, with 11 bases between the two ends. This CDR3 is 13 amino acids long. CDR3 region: CASSLIGGGKLFF. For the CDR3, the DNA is TGTGCCAGCAGCTTAATTGGGGGAGGAAAACTGTTTTTT.